Following are 24 T cell receptor beta chains from one sample sequenced in a study of glioma-infiltrating T cells. TCR alpha and beta CDR3 regions were amplified from RNA using iRepertoire nested multiplex PCR. TCRdb processed the multiplex PCR reads anew with MiXCR; each CDR3 protein has one entry. The sample shows 150,000 or so distinct CDR3 sequences, around 42% of them seen only once. Sequences were obtained from glioma tissue, nonneoplastic brain tissue, or PBMCs (not recorded which). The origin of the receptors is a human donor with low-grade glioma or glioblastoma, undergoing nonglioma brain surgery, or in good health (not recorded which).

This clonotype was counted many times. The chain recombines TRBV20-1 with TRBJ2-1; D unresolved. This CDR3 contains 12 residues. Per the germline V gene, CDR1 is DFQATT and CDR2 is SNEGSKA (reference sequence). V was pared by 0 bases and J by 7 bases, with 7 bases between. The CDR3 loop is CSARDLENEQFF. In nucleotides, the CDR3 is TGCAGTGCTAGAGATCTAGAAAATGAGCAGTTCTTC.

This clonotype was seen only a few times. One junction end disagrees with the germline gene, perhaps due to a read error. The rearrangement joins TRBV7-2 to TRBJ2-5; TRBD2 is a possible D gene (5 bases). From germline, CDR1 is SGHTA and CDR2 FQGNSA. This CDR3 has 13 amino acids. CDR3 sequence reads: CARSLATVETQYF. The CDR3 DNA reads TGTGCCCGCAGCTTAGCGACGGTGGAGACCCAGTACTTC.

This rearrangement joins TRBV7-2 to TRBJ2-7; 10 bases are shared with TRBD2. V lost 2 bases to trimming and J lost 3 bases; unmatched junction nucleotides: 1. Germline lookup yields CDR1 SGHTA and CDR2 FQGNSA. This CDR3 has 14 residues. DNA of the CDR3: TGTGCCAGCAGCTTATCTAGCGGGAGCTACGAGCAGTACTTC. Protein: CASSLSSGSYEQYF. Full variable domain (outside the CDR3, taken from reference TRBV7-2 and TRBJ2-7): GAGVSQSPSNKVTEKGKDVELRCDPISGHTALYWYRQSLGQGLEFLIYFQGNSAPDKSGLPSDRFSAERTGGSVSTLTIQRTQQEDSAVYLCASSLSSGSYEQYFGPGTRLTVT.

The rearrangement uses TRBV6-1 and TRBJ2-7; D unclear. The V gene's germline CDR1 is MNHNS and CDR2 SASEGT. The CDR3 is 14 residues long. Trimming removed 6 bases from V and 2 bases from J, with 14 bases in between. The CDR3 DNA reads TGTGCCAGCAGGAGCAGGATGCGGACCTACGAGCAGTACTTC. Translated: CASRSRMRTYEQYF.

This clonotype has just a few counts. The CDR3 loop is CASSFAIIRGGETQYF. DNA for the CDR3: TGTGCCAGCAGTTTCGCAATCATTAGGGGAGGCGAGACCCAGTACTTC. The V and J genes are TRBV28 and TRBJ2-5; a possible D gene is TRBD2 (6 bases). This CDR3 is built from 16 residues. Per germline, CDR1 MDHEN and CDR2 SYDVKM. V shed 3 bases and J shed 5 bases, with 19 bases lying between them.

The V gene is TRBV6-1, the J gene TRBJ1-1; D perhaps matches TRBD1 (6 bases). Trimming took 11 bases from V and 4 from J, leaving 17 bases between them. Per the germline V gene, CDR1 is MNHNS and CDR2 is SASEGT. CDR3 length: 13 residues. CDR3 bases: TGTGCCGGCGCCTACAGGGAGAGCACTGAAGCTTTCTTT. This sequence encodes CAGAYRESTEAFF.

The J gene is TRBJ2-1, the V gene TRBV19; 9 nucleotides line up with TRBD2. V was pared by 7 bases and J by 9 bases, with 10 bases of the junction left unmatched. Germline V lookup: CDR1 LNHDA, CDR2 SQIVND (reference sequence). The CDR3 consists of 14 residues. Written as DNA, the CDR3 is TGTGCCAGTAACCCTAGCGGGACATTTTTTGAGCAGTTCTTC. The encoded protein is CASNPSGTFFEQFF.

In its sample, this clonotype was seen a few times. The genes are TRBV15 and TRBJ1-1; D may be TRBD1 (5 bases). CDR3 length: 15 residues. Germline CDR1 LNHNV, CDR2 YYDKDF (reference sequence). V was clipped by 5 bases and J by 4 bases, with 17 bases between them. CDR3 loop: CATSGGTAGLTEAFF. In nucleotides, the CDR3 is TGTGCCACCAGCGGAGGTACCGCGGGACTCACTGAAGCTTTCTTT.

This chain uses TRBV2 with TRBJ2-5; D is undetermined. The germline V gene encodes CDR1 SNHLY and CDR2 FYNNEI. Trimming cost V 5 bases and J 1 base, with 8 bases left between them. The CDR3 totals 13 residues. The CDR3 here is CASSSSGQETQYF. The CDR3 DNA reads as TGTGCCAGCAGTAGCTCGGGCCAAGAGACCCAGTACTTC. Supplemented by reference TRBV2 and TRBJ2-5, the full variable domain reads EPEVTQTPSHQVTQMGQEVILRCVPISNHLYFYWYRQILGQKVEFLVSFYNNEISEKSEIFDDQFSVERPDGSNFTLKIRSTKLEDSAMYFCASSSSGQETQYFGPGTRLLVL.

V and J are TRBV28 and TRBJ1-4, with D hard to call. The germline gives CDR1 MDHEN, CDR2 SYDVKM. V lost 8 bases, J lost 8 bases, and 6 bases lay in between. This CDR3 comprises 10 residues. The CDR3: CASFREKLFF. CDR3 sequence (DNA): TGTGCCAGCTTCCGGGAAAAACTGTTTTTT.

Concerning this clonotype itself: A read error may explain this, as a much larger clone is one base away. The chain recombines TRBV20-1 with TRBJ1-1; D is ambiguous. Germline loops: CDR1 DFQATT, CDR2 SNEGSKA (reference sequence). CDR3 size: 13 residues. DNA of the CDR3: TGCAGTGCTAGAGAGCCACAGAACACTGAAGCTTCCTTT. Its protein product is CSAREPQNTEASF.

The chain joins TRBV6-1 to TRBJ1-1, with 10 nucleotides matching TRBD1. V lost 11 bases and J lost 0; bases outside the gene matches: 3. CDR1 is MNHNS, CDR2 SASEGT, per germline. This CDR3 comprises 13 residues. The CDR3 region is CAGQGGMNTEAFF. CDR3 nucleotides: TGTGCCGGACAGGGGGGTATGAACACTGAAGCTTTCTTT.

This clonotype was recorded at least ten times. CDR3 sequence (DNA): TGCAGTGCTAGATCTCATAGCAATCAGCCCCAGCATTTT. It codes for CSARSHSNQPQHF. The V call is TRBV20-1, the J call TRBJ1-5, with no clear D. Per the germline V gene, CDR1 is DFQATT and CDR2 is SNEGSKA (reference sequence). The V and J ends lost 2 bases and 0 bases respectively, with 5 bases between them. The CDR3 is 13 residues long.

The CDR3 region has the DNA TGTGCCACCAGCAGGGAAGACAGGGAGCATGATGAAGCTTTCTTT. It specifies CATSREDREHDEAFF. This chain links TRBV15 with TRBJ1-1, with 7 bases lining up with TRBD1. This CDR3 spans 15 amino acids. V was clipped by 3 bases and J by 7 bases; unmatched bases: 11. CDR1 is LNHNV, CDR2 YYDKDF, per germline (reference sequence).

In regard to this clonotype: Its ends do not fully match the called genes, so a read error is possible. The genes are TRBV20-1 and TRBJ2-4, with 8 bases lining up with TRBD2. Germline V gives CDR1 DFQATT, CDR2 SNEGSKA (reference sequence). The CDR3 runs 13 residues. The DNA of the CDR3 is TGCAGTGCCCAGTCACTAGCGGTAAACATTGAGTACTTC. As protein: CSAQSLAVNIEYF.

Note on this clonotype: One end of the junction does not line up with germline, which may come from a read error. The CDR3 DNA reads as TGTGCCAGCAGCCTAGCCGGACAGGCCGCCAACACCATATATTTT. As protein: CASSLAGQAANTIYF. The chain joins TRBV7-2 to TRBJ1-3, with 7 bases fitting TRBD1. CDR3 length: 15 residues. From germline, CDR1 is SGHTA and CDR2 FQGNSA.

This chain links TRBV2 with TRBJ1-4; D remains ambiguous. Germline CDR1 is SNHLY and CDR2 is FYNNEI. V shed 6 bases and J shed 8 bases, with 7 bases lying between them. This CDR3 is built from 11 residues. The CDR3 region has the DNA TGTGCCAGCAGGGAAAACGAAAAACTGTTTTTT. This gives the protein CASRENEKLFF. The complete variable domain, with remaining parts taken from reference TRBV2 and TRBJ1-4, reads EPEVTQTPSHQVTQMGQEVILRCVPISNHLYFYWYRQILGQKVEFLVSFYNNEISEKSEIFDDQFSVERPDGSNFTLKIRSTKLEDSAMYFCASRENEKLFFGSGTQLSVL.

This clonotype was recorded a few times. The chain employs TRBV25-1 and TRBJ2-7; maybe TRBD1 (6 bases). CDR1 is MGHDK and CDR2 is SYGVNS in the germline V gene. V lost 4 bases and J lost 0, with 13 bases in between. The CDR3 has 15 residues. CDR3 sequence: CASSATGLYSYEQYF. As DNA, the CDR3 is TGTGCCAGCAGTGCTACAGGGCTCTACTCCTACGAGCAGTACTTC.

CDR3 DNA sequence: TGTGCCAGCCAGGACAGGATCACAGATACGCAGTATTTT. Protein sequence: CASQDRITDTQYF. This chain joins TRBV6-1 and TRBJ2-3, with 7 nucleotides matching TRBD1. V dropped 8 bases and J dropped 2; count of bases not matched to a gene: 4. The CDR3 runs to 13 residues. From germline, CDR1 is MNHNS and CDR2 SASEGT.

This clonotype was observed at least ten times. The rearrangement uses TRBV6-2 or TRBV6-3 and TRBJ1-1; 7 bases map to TRBD1. V was pared by 2 bases and J by 7 bases, with 4 bases of the junction left unmatched. In germline, CDR1 is MNHEY, CDR2 SVGEGT. The CDR3 runs 13 residues. CDR3 nucleotides: TGTGCCAGCAGTTACGGGAACAGGGGTGAAGCTTTCTTT. It translates to CASSYGNRGEAFF.

This clonotype was observed once. V gene TRBV18 combines with J gene TRBJ2-5, with a possible D match to TRBD2 (6 bases). Per germline, CDR1 KGHSH and CDR2 LQKENI. This CDR3 spans 16 amino acids. Trimming stripped 3 bases from V and 0 bases from J, with 14 bases between. The DNA for the CDR3 is TGTGCCAGCTCACCCGGCGGGCGGGGCAACCAAGAGACCCAGTACTTC. It is translated as CASSPGGRGNQETQYF.

The V call is TRBV20-1, the J call TRBJ2-5; either TRBD1 or TRBD2 may fit D (6 bases each). Germline V gene lookup returns CDR1 DFQATT and CDR2 SNEGSKA (reference sequence). Trimming took off 3 bases at V and 2 bases at J, with 13 bases between the two ends. The CDR3 sequence is 14 residues long. As DNA, the CDR3 is TGCAGTGCTAGTAGGGGGGACCCTCAAGAGACCCAGTACTTC. Its protein is CSASRGDPQETQYF.

This clonotype was seen a single time. This may come from a read error, since a much larger clone is one base off. The chain links TRBV6-1 to TRBJ2-1; D is undetermined. V lost 8 bases and J lost 10, with 18 bases in between. From germline, CDR1 is MNHNS and CDR2 SASEGT. This CDR3 region has 13 residues. The CDR3 region is CASGLTWTGEQFF. For the CDR3, the DNA is TGTGCCAGCGGTCTCACCTGGACCGGAGAGCAGTTCTTC.

The chain couples TRBV4-1 to TRBJ1-1; 10 bases agree with TRBD1. Germline CDR1 and CDR2: MGHRA and YSYEKL. J lost 1 base, V lost 4 bases, and 9 bases had no gene match. The CDR3 runs 17 residues. The CDR3 sequence: CASSRLTGQGTNTEAFF. CDR3 nucleotide sequence: TGCGCCAGCAGCCGTCTAACGGGACAGGGGACGAACACTGAAGCTTTCTTT.